This entry features one TCR beta chain sequence. This sample was taken from a study of blood T cell repertoires in COVID-19. At the level of the study: Sites in the United States, Italy and Spain provided acute and convalescent COVID-19 samples. T cells, B-cell-depleted T cells, or PBMCs supplied cDNA or gDNA.

The method was immunoSEQ multiplex PCR; TCRdb's version includes in-frame clones alone and lacks a portion of them. The repertoire holds some 240,000 clones, 60% to 85% seen once, with under 8.5% in the top ten. Germline V gene data show CDR1 as SGHAT and CDR2 as FQDESV (reference sequence). The CDR3 has 12 amino acids. With 5 bases removed from V and 5 bases from J, the gap between germline ends came to 10 bases. The sequence came from a woman aged 65 to 85 with acute or convalescent COVID-19. Sequencing was done on a sample of peripheral blood. This chain uses TRBV11-1 with TRBJ2-7; a possible D gene is TRBD1 (6 bases). The CDR3 DNA reads as TGTGCCAGCAGCGGTGGACAGAACGAGCAGTACTTC. It codes for CASSGGQNEQYF.